This TCR beta chain comes out of a study of shared clonotypes between healthy human individuals. Study in general: Aged between 18 and 49, the donors were two women and three men.

Unsorted PBMCs provided DNA that was sequenced on ten immunoSEQ deep assay plates. Some clones are missing from TCRdb's copy, which holds only in-frame ones; the method was immunoSEQ multiplex PCR. The table records roughly 500,000 clones, approximately 81% of them present only once. To note about this clone: The junction differs from germline at one of its ends, possibly a read error.

Recent acute infections and vaccinations were absent in the healthy HIV-negative adult donors. Tens of millions of PBMCs were counted before genomic DNA extraction. The germline V gene encodes CDR1 SGHRS and CDR2 YFSETQ. The CDR3 covers 15 residues. The sample comprised PBMCs. This chain links TRBV5-1 with TRBJ1-5; 7 bases are a match to TRBD1. This sequence was found in a woman between 35 and 50 years old in good health. Some clones in this sample may be carry-over from other donors' samples. This chain's CDR3 is CASRLGDSLNQPQHF. Here the CDR3 DNA reads TGCGCCAGCAGGTTGGGGGACAGCTTAAATCAGCCCCAGCATTTT.